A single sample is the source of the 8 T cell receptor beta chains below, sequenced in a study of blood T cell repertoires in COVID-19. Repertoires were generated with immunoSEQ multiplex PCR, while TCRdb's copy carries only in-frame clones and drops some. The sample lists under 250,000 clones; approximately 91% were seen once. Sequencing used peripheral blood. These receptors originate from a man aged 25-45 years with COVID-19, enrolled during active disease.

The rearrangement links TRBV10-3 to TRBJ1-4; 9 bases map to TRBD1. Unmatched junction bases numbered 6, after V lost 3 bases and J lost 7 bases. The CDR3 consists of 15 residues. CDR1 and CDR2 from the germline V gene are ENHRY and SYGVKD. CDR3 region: CAISDAQGAGEKLFF. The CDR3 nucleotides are TGTGCCATCAGTGACGCACAGGGGGCAGGTGAAAAACTGTTTTTT.

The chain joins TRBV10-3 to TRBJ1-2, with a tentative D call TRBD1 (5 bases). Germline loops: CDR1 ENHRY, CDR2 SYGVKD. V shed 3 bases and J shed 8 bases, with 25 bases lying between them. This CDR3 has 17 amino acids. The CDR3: CAISDRTTGLTTTGYTF. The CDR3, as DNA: TGTGCCATCAGTGATCGGACCACGGGACTTACAACAACGGGCTACACCTTC.

The CDR3 is CASSRDSTTPMNTEAFF. CDR3 nucleotides: TGTGCCAGCAGCCGGGACAGCACTACCCCCATGAACACTGAAGCTTTCTTT. The genes are TRBV3-1 (or the pseudogene TRBV3-2) and TRBJ1-1; 7 bases are shared with TRBD1. The V and J ends lost 4 bases and 0 bases, in that order; junction bases with no gene match: 11. The length of the CDR3 is 17 residues. Germline CDR1 is LGHDT and CDR2 is YNNKEL (reference sequence).

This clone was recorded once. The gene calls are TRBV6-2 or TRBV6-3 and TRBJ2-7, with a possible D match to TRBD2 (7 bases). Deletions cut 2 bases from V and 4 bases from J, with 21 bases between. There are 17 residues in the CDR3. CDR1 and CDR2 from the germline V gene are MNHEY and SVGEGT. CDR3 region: CASSYPTGRGPSYEQYF. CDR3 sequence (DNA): TGTGCCAGCAGTTACCCCACTGGGCGGGGGCCGTCATACGAGCAGTACTTC.

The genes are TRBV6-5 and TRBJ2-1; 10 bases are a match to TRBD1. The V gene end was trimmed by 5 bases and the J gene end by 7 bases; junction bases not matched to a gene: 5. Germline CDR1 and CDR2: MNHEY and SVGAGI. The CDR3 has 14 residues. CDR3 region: CASSRQGALNEQFF. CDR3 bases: TGTGCCAGCAGTAGACAGGGGGCGCTGAATGAGCAGTTCTTC.

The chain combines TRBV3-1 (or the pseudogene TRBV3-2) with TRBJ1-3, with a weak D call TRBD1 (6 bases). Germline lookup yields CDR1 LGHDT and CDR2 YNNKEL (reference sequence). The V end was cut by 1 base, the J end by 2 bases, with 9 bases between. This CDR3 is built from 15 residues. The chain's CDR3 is CASSQGPGAGNTIYF. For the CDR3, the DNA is TGTGCCAGCAGCCAAGGACCAGGGGCTGGAAACACCATATATTTT.

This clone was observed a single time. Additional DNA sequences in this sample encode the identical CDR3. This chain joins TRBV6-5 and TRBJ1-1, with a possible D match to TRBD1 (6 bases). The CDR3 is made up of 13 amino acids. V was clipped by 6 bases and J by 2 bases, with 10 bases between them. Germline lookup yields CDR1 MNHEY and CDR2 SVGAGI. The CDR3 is CASSLQGNTEAFF. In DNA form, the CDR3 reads TGTGCCAGCAGCCTACAGGGAAACACTGAAGCTTTCTTT.

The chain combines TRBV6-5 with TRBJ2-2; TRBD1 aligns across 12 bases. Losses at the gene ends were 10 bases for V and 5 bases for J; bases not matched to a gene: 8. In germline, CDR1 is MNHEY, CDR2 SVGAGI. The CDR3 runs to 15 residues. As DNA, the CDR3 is TGTGCCACCTACCGGGACAGGGGGCAGACCGGGGAGCTGTTTTTT. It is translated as CATYRDRGQTGELFF.